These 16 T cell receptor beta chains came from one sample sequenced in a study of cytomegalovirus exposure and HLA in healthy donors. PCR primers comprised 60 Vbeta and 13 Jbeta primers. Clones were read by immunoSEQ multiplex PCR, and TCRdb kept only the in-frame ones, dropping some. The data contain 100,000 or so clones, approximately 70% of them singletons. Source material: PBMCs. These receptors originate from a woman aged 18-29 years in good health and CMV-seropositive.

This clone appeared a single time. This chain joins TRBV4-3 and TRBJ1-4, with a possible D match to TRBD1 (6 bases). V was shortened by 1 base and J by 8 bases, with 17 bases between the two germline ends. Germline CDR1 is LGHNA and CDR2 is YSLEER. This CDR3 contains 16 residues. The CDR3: CASSQGADRDGEKLFF. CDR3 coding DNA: TGCGCCAGCAGCCAAGGCGCGGACAGAGACGGGGAAAAACTGTTTTTT.

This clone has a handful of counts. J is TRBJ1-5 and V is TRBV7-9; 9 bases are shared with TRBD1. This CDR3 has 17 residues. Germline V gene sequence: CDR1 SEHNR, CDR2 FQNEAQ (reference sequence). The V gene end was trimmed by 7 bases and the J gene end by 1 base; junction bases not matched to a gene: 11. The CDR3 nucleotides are TGTGCCAGCACCAAAGGAAGTGGGACAGGGAGCAATCAGCCCCAGCATTTT. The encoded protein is CASTKGSGTGSNQPQHF.

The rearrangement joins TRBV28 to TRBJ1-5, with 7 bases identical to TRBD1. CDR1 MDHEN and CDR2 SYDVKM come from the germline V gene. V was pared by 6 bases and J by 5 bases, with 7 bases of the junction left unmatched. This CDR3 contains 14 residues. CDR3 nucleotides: TGTGCCAGCAGCGGAGTAGACAGGGATCAGCCCCAGCATTTT. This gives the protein CASSGVDRDQPQHF.

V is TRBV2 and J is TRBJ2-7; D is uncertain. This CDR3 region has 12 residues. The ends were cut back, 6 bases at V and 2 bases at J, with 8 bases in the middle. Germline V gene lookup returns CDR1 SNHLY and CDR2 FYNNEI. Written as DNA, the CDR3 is TGTGCCAGCAGCAGGTACCCCTACGAGCAGTACTTC. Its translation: CASSRYPYEQYF.

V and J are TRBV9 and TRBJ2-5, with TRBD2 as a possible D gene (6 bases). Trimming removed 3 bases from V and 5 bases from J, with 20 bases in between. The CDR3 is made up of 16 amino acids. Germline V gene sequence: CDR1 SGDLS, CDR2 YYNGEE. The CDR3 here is CASSGPSEVGGETQYF. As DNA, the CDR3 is TGTGCCAGCAGCGGACCCTCCGAGGTGGGGGGTGAGACCCAGTACTTC.

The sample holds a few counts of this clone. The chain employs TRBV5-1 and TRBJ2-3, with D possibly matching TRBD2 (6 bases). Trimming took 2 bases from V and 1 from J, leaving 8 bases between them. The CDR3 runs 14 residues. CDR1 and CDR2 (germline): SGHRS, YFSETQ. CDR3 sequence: CASSFGGGTDTQYF. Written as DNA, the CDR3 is TGCGCCAGCAGCTTCGGAGGGGGCACAGATACGCAGTATTTT.

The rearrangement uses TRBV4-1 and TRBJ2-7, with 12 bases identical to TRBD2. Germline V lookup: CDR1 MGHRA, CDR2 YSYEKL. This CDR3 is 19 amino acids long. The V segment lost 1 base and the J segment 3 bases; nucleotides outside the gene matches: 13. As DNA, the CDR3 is TGCGCCAGCAGCCAAGGGTTGTGGTCGCTAGCGGGAGGGCGCTACGAGCAGTACTTC. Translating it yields CASSQGLWSLAGGRYEQYF.

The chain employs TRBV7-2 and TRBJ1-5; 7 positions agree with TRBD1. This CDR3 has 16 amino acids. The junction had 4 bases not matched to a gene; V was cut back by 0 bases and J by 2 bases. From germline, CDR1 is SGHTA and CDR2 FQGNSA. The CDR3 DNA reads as TGTGCCAGCAGCTTAGCACAGGGGATGGGCAATCAGCCCCAGCATTTT. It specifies CASSLAQGMGNQPQHF.

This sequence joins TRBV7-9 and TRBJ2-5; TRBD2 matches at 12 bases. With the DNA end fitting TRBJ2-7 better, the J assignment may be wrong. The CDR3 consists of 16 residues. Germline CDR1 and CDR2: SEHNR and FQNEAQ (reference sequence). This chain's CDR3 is CASRPPLAGGRHEQYF. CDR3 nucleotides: TGTGCCAGCCGCCCGCCCCTAGCGGGAGGGCGTCACGAGCAGTACTTC.

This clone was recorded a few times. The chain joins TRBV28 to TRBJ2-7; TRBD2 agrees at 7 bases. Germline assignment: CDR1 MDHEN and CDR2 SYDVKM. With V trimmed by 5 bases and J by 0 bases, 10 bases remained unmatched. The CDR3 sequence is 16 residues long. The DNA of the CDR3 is TGTGCCAGCAGTCCGCGGACTAGTCTAAGCTCCTACGAGCAGTACTTC. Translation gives CASSPRTSLSSYEQYF.

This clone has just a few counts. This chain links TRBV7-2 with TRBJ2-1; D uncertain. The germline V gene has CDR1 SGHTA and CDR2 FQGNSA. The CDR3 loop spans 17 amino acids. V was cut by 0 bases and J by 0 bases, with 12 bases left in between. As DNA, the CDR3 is TGTGCCAGCAGCTTAGCCCGATTCTCCAGCTCCTACAATGAGCAGTTCTTC. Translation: CASSLARFSSSYNEQFF.

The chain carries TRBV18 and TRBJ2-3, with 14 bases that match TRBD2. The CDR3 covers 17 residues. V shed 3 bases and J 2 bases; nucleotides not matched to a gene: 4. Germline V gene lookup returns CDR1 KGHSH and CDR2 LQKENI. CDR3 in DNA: TGTGCCAGCTCACCGGGACTAGCGGGAGTTATCACAGATACGCAGTATTTT. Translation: CASSPGLAGVITDTQYF.

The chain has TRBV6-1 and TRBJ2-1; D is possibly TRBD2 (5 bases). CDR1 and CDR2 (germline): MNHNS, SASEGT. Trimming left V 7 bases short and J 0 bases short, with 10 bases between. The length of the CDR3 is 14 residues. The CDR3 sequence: CASTGGYSYNEQFF. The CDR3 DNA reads TGTGCCAGCACAGGCGGGTACTCCTACAATGAGCAGTTCTTC.

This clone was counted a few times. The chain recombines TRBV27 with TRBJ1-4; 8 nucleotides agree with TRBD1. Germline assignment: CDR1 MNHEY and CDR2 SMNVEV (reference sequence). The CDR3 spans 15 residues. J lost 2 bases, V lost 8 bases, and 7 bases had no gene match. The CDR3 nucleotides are TGTGCCAGCTCCAGACAGGGGCGGACTAATGAAAAACTGTTTTTT. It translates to CASSRQGRTNEKLFF.

CDR3 residues: CASSTTGPSEAFF. Here the CDR3 DNA reads TGTGCCAGCAGTACGACAGGGCCCTCTGAAGCTTTCTTT. V is TRBV25-1 and J is TRBJ1-1, with TRBD1 identical over 7 bases. This CDR3 is 13 amino acids long. Germline trimming cut 5 bases from V and 6 bases from J; bases unmatched to any gene: 6. CDR1 is MGHDK and CDR2 is SYGVNS in the germline V gene.

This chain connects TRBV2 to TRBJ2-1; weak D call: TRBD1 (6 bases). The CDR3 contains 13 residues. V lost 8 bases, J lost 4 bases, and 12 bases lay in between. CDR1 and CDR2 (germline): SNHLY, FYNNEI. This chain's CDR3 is CASLGAPYNEQFF. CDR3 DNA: TGTGCCAGCCTGGGGGCGCCGTACAATGAGCAGTTCTTC.